Listed below are T cell receptor beta chains from one sample, sequenced in a study of T-cell memory formation after mild COVID-19. TCRdb re-called the 5' RACE reads with MiXCR, one entry per CDR3 protein. The sample lists about 350,000 distinct CDR3 sequences; over 25% were seen once. The sequencing input was PBMCs or a T cell subset sorted from them (not recorded which). The receptors were gathered from an adult woman who had mild COVID-19 (a few samples of this study predate the infection). Cell type and time point are not known. The conserved cysteine and the conserved F or W are not part of the CDR3 here.

j_gene,v_gene,CDR3aa
TRBJ2-5,TRBV25-1,ASSGNGAQETQY
TRBJ2-3,TRBV7-2,ASSPRTSQRTDTQY
TRBJ2-3,TRBV6-1,ASSGLSPTKTHTDTQY
TRBJ1-5,TRBV12-3/TRBV12-4,ASSPSGRGDQPQH
TRBJ2-7,TRBV9,ASSVGDRKY
TRBJ1-2,TRBV24-1,ATSVAGGGGYT
TRBJ2-1,TRBV14,ASSLLAGPYGEQF
TRBJ2-7,TRBV20-1,SASFGGFSYEQY
TRBJ1-1,TRBV21-1,ASSKWAGGWDTEAF
TRBJ2-1,TRBV3-1,ASSQGGWRF
TRBJ2-7,TRBV27,ASSLRTATYEQY
TRBJ1-1,TRBV7-3,ASSPGGGLNTEAF
TRBJ1-4,TRBV4-1,ASGTRGEKLF
TRBJ1-4,TRBV5-1,ASSGEGQPYEKLF
TRBJ1-5,TRBV12-3/TRBV12-4,ASSLRAGVGPQH
TRBJ2-2,TRBV7-8,ASSLVGGANTGELF
TRBJ1-5,TRBV7-9,ASSLRGGSDSQPQH
TRBJ1-2,TRBV30,AWRRQGIYGYT
TRBJ2-5,TRBV7-8,ASSLGLVAGGPGETQY
TRBJ2-1,TRBV7-9,ASSLVPGHPNSDEQF
TRBJ2-2,TRBV20-1,SAGSRSTGELF
TRBJ2-7,TRBV7-2,ASSKGQGATIYEQY
TRBJ2-4,TRBV20-1,SAVPGKRNIQY
TRBJ2-3,TRBV4-1,ASSQTETTDTQY
TRBJ2-7,TRBV29-1,SVEIAGISYEQY
TRBJ1-6,TRBV4-1,ASSQVRVYNSPLH
TRBJ2-1,TRBV5-5,ASSLAKGAASGSFQF
TRBJ1-1,TRBV29-1,SVGLAKTEAF
TRBJ1-6,TRBV7-3,ASRGLGANSPLH
TRBJ2-1,TRBV9,ASSVAWASGSEAF
TRBJ2-7,TRBV7-2,ASSPPPGRYEQY
TRBJ2-1,TRBV12-3/TRBV12-4,ASSLTGGWEQF
TRBJ2-1,TRBV7-8,ASSRRFGGGANNEQF
TRBJ2-1,TRBV7-9,ASDPTGDYNEQF
TRBJ2-3,TRBV24-1,ATSDPGTGRTDTQY
TRBJ2-1,TRBV29-1,SVVSRISYNEQF
TRBJ2-7,TRBV5-6,ASSIGSSSEQY
TRBJ1-5,TRBV20-1,SARGSDSQPQH
TRBJ2-7,TRBV5-1,ASTRGPDSYEQY
TRBJ2-1,TRBV7-9,ASSRVQGVSYNEQF
TRBJ2-7,TRBV5-1,ASSLAAGTKSYEQY
TRBJ2-6,TRBV15,ATSPLRGANVLT
TRBJ1-1,TRBV7-9,ASRTPRVGANNTEAF
TRBJ2-7,TRBV27,ASSPPAGPLIMLDEQY
TRBJ2-7,TRBV5-1,ASSFDRVREQY
TRBJ2-3,TRBV5-1,ASSFPWDQSTDTQY
TRBJ1-1,TRBV7-9,ASSSRRNTEAF